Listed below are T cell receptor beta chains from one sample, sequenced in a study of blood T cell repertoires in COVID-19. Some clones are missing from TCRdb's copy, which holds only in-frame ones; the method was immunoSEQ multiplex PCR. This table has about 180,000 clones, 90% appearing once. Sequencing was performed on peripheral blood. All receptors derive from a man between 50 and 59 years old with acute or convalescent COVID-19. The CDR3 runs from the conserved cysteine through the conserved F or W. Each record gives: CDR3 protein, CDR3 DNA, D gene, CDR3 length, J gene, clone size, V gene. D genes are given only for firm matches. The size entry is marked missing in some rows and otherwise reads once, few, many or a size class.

cdr3_aa: CASSLVDRPRDYGYTF
cdr3_nt: TGTGCCAGCAGCTTAGTAGACCGCCCGAGGGACTATGGCTACACCTTC
d_call: .
cdr3_length: 16
j_call: TRBJ1-2
clone_size: .
v_call: TRBV7-2

cdr3_aa: CAWSRGIPRGGSYNEQFF
cdr3_nt: TGTGCCTGGAGTCGGGGGATCCCACGGGGGGGCTCCTACAATGAGCAGTTCTTC
d_call: TRBD2
cdr3_length: 18
j_call: TRBJ2-1
clone_size: .
v_call: TRBV30

cdr3_aa: CASSPAGQGDQPQHF
cdr3_nt: TGTGCCAGCAGCCCTGCCGGACAGGGGGATCAGCCCCAGCATTTT
d_call: TRBD1
cdr3_length: 15
j_call: TRBJ1-5
clone_size: few
v_call: TRBV7-9

cdr3_aa: CASSFGAGGSSSYNEQFF
cdr3_nt: TGTGCCAGCAGCTTTGGAGCAGGAGGCTCTAGCTCCTACAATGAGCAGTTCTTC
d_call: .
cdr3_length: 18
j_call: TRBJ2-1
clone_size: .
v_call: TRBV7-6

cdr3_aa: CASSLIGLAGSSGEQFF
cdr3_nt: TGTGCCAGCAGCTTGATTGGACTAGCGGGAAGTTCGGGTGAGCAGTTCTTC
d_call: TRBD2
cdr3_length: 17
j_call: TRBJ2-1
clone_size: .
v_call: TRBV5-4

cdr3_aa: CATSDRGTGGNYGYTF
cdr3_nt: TGTGCCACCAGTGACCGTGGGACAGGGGGCAACTATGGCTACACCTTC
d_call: TRBD1
cdr3_length: 16
j_call: TRBJ1-2
clone_size: .
v_call: TRBV24-1

cdr3_aa: CSTGQGDYGYTF
cdr3_nt: TGCAGCACTGGACAGGGGGACTATGGCTACACCTTC
d_call: TRBD1
cdr3_length: 12
j_call: TRBJ1-2
clone_size: .
v_call: TRBV29-1

cdr3_aa: CASSLPRQGTGANVLTF
cdr3_nt: TGTGCCAGCAGCTTGCCCCGACAGGGGACCGGGGCCAACGTCCTGACTTTC
d_call: TRBD1
cdr3_length: 17
j_call: TRBJ2-6
clone_size: .
v_call: TRBV5-6

cdr3_aa: CASSYTGQGNSPLHF
cdr3_nt: TGTGCCAGCAGTTACACGGGACAAGGAAATTCACCCCTCCACTTT
d_call: .
cdr3_length: 15
j_call: TRBJ1-6
clone_size: .
v_call: TRBV6-6

cdr3_aa: CSVEVRGGASGNTGELFF
cdr3_nt: TGCAGCGTTGAAGTCCGCGGTGGGGCTAGCGGGAACACCGGGGAGCTGTTTTTT
d_call: TRBD2
cdr3_length: 18
j_call: TRBJ2-2
clone_size: .
v_call: TRBV29-1

cdr3_aa: CASSEGQIQAYEQYF
cdr3_nt: TGTGCCAGCAGTGAAGGGCAAATCCAGGCCTACGAGCAGTACTTC
d_call: .
cdr3_length: 15
j_call: TRBJ2-7
clone_size: .
v_call: TRBV2

cdr3_aa: CASSLRVNQPQHF
cdr3_nt: TGTGCCAGCAGTTTACGGGTCAATCAGCCCCAGCATTTT
d_call: .
cdr3_length: 13
j_call: TRBJ1-5
clone_size: .
v_call: TRBV27

cdr3_aa: CASSLALGEGTQYF
cdr3_nt: TGTGCCAGCAGCTTAGCGTTAGGGGAGGGTACGCAGTATTTT
d_call: TRBD2
cdr3_length: 14
j_call: TRBJ2-3
clone_size: once
v_call: TRBV7-2

cdr3_aa: CASQRAGAGYGYTF
cdr3_nt: TGTGCCAGTCAAAGGGCAGGGGCGGGCTATGGCTACACCTTC
d_call: .
cdr3_length: 14
j_call: TRBJ1-2
clone_size: .
v_call: TRBV19

cdr3_aa: CASSVAPTGTDTQYF
cdr3_nt: TGTGCCAGCAGCGTAGCTCCCACAGGGACAGATACGCAGTATTTT
d_call: .
cdr3_length: 15
j_call: TRBJ2-3
clone_size: .
v_call: TRBV9

cdr3_aa: CASSLEAGGNQPQHF
cdr3_nt: TGCGCCAGCAGCTTGGAGGCAGGGGGCAATCAGCCCCAGCATTTT
d_call: .
cdr3_length: 15
j_call: TRBJ1-5
clone_size: .
v_call: TRBV5-1

cdr3_aa: CASMRYDEKLFF
cdr3_nt: TGTGCCAGCATGAGATACGATGAAAAACTGTTTTTT
d_call: .
cdr3_length: 12
j_call: TRBJ1-4
clone_size: .
v_call: TRBV2

cdr3_aa: CATSRGSGDSPLHF
cdr3_nt: TGTGCCACCTCCAGGGGGTCGGGGGATTCACCCCTCCACTTT
d_call: TRBD1
cdr3_length: 14
j_call: TRBJ1-6
clone_size: .
v_call: TRBV7-8

cdr3_aa: CATSDRDRDENTEAFF
cdr3_nt: TGTGCCACCAGTGACCGGGACAGGGACGAGAACACTGAAGCTTTCTTT
d_call: TRBD1
cdr3_length: 16
j_call: TRBJ1-1
clone_size: once
v_call: TRBV24-1

cdr3_aa: CASRHHGRDTQYF
cdr3_nt: TGTGCCAGCCGCCATCACGGGAGGGATACGCAGTATTTT
d_call: TRBD2
cdr3_length: 13
j_call: TRBJ2-3
clone_size: once
v_call: TRBV7-9

cdr3_aa: CASSLGGGGPKDTEAFF
cdr3_nt: TGTGCCAGCAGCTTAGGAGGCGGAGGCCCCAAGGACACTGAAGCTTTCTTT
d_call: .
cdr3_length: 17
j_call: TRBJ1-1
clone_size: once
v_call: TRBV7-2

cdr3_aa: CASSRQGGDQPQHF
cdr3_nt: TGTGCCAGCAGTAGACAGGGGGGGGATCAGCCCCAGCATTTT
d_call: TRBD1
cdr3_length: 14
j_call: TRBJ1-5
clone_size: .
v_call: TRBV2

cdr3_aa: CASHSTGNTQYF
cdr3_nt: TGTGCCAGCCACTCGACAGGCAATACGCAGTATTTT
d_call: .
cdr3_length: 12
j_call: TRBJ2-3
clone_size: .
v_call: TRBV28

cdr3_aa: CASSQEASGDTQYF
cdr3_nt: TGTGCCAGCAGCCAAGAGGCTAGTGGGGATACGCAGTATTTT
d_call: .
cdr3_length: 14
j_call: TRBJ2-3
clone_size: .
v_call: TRBV4-2

cdr3_aa: CASSTPWTSGRVGNEQFF
cdr3_nt: TGTGCCAGTAGTACCCCCTGGACTAGCGGGAGGGTGGGTAATGAGCAGTTCTTC
d_call: TRBD2
cdr3_length: 18
j_call: TRBJ2-1
clone_size: .
v_call: TRBV19

cdr3_aa: CASSAQGDGNQPQHF
cdr3_nt: TGTGCCAGCAGCGCCCAGGGGGACGGCAATCAGCCCCAGCATTTT
d_call: TRBD1
cdr3_length: 15
j_call: TRBJ1-5
clone_size: .
v_call: TRBV2

cdr3_aa: CAISPGGGSSGYTF
cdr3_nt: TGTGCCATCAGCCCCGGGGGGGGGAGCAGTGGCTACACCTTC
d_call: .
cdr3_length: 14
j_call: TRBJ1-2
clone_size: once
v_call: TRBV10-3

cdr3_aa: CASSPAGQSNQPQHF
cdr3_nt: TGTGCCAGCTCACCTGCGGGACAGTCCAATCAGCCCCAGCATTTT
d_call: TRBD1
cdr3_length: 15
j_call: TRBJ1-5
clone_size: .
v_call: TRBV18

cdr3_aa: CASSGPEGAQANVLTF
cdr3_nt: TGTGCCAGCAGCGGTCCCGAGGGTGCTCAGGCCAACGTCCTGACTTTC
d_call: .
cdr3_length: 16
j_call: TRBJ2-6
clone_size: .
v_call: TRBV9

cdr3_aa: CASSLVSGGPYEQYF
cdr3_nt: TGTGCCAGCAGTTTGGTTAGCGGGGGCCCCTACGAGCAGTACTTC
d_call: TRBD2
cdr3_length: 15
j_call: TRBJ2-7
clone_size: .
v_call: TRBV27

cdr3_aa: CATWGTGRSYNEQFF
cdr3_nt: TGTGCCACCTGGGGAACCGGGAGGTCCTACAATGAGCAGTTCTTC
d_call: TRBD2
cdr3_length: 15
j_call: TRBJ2-1
clone_size: .
v_call: TRBV28

cdr3_aa: CASSRTRTGSEKLFF
cdr3_nt: TGTGCCAGCAGTCGAACTCGGACAGGGAGTGAAAAACTGTTTTTT
d_call: TRBD1
cdr3_length: 15
j_call: TRBJ1-4
clone_size: .
v_call: TRBV27

cdr3_aa: CASSLERVNSPLHF
cdr3_nt: TGTGCCAGCAGCTTAGAGCGAGTGAATTCACCCCTCCACTTT
d_call: .
cdr3_length: 14
j_call: TRBJ1-6
clone_size: .
v_call: TRBV7-2

cdr3_aa: CASTAVPGEGYTF
cdr3_nt: TGTGCCAGCACTGCGGTCCCCGGGGAAGGCTACACCTTC
d_call: .
cdr3_length: 13
j_call: TRBJ1-2
clone_size: once
v_call: TRBV6-5

cdr3_aa: CAISATGESNEKLFF
cdr3_nt: TGTGCCATCAGTGCGACAGGGGAATCTAATGAAAAACTGTTTTTT
d_call: TRBD1
cdr3_length: 15
j_call: TRBJ1-4
clone_size: .
v_call: TRBV10-3

cdr3_aa: CASSPGSLAGGPSTGELFF
cdr3_nt: TGCGCCAGCAGCCCCGGTTCGCTAGCGGGGGGGCCTTCGACCGGGGAGCTGTTTTTT
d_call: TRBD2
cdr3_length: 19
j_call: TRBJ2-2
clone_size: .
v_call: TRBV5-1

cdr3_aa: CASSNGQFFSGNTIYF
cdr3_nt: TGTGCCAGTAGCAATGGGCAGTTCTTCTCTGGAAACACCATATATTTT
d_call: .
cdr3_length: 16
j_call: TRBJ1-3
clone_size: .
v_call: TRBV19

cdr3_aa: CASSLVSSGINEQFF
cdr3_nt: TGTGCCAGCAGTTTGGTTTCTAGCGGGATCAATGAGCAGTTCTTC
d_call: TRBD2
cdr3_length: 15
j_call: TRBJ2-1
clone_size: once
v_call: TRBV28

cdr3_aa: CAIRDQGVGNSPLHF
cdr3_nt: TGTGCCATCAGGGATCAGGGTGTGGGTAATTCACCCCTCCACTTT
d_call: .
cdr3_length: 15
j_call: TRBJ1-6
clone_size: few
v_call: TRBV10-3

cdr3_aa: CAWGRRASGNYNEQFF
cdr3_nt: TGTGCCTGGGGTCGGCGGGCTAGCGGAAACTACAATGAGCAGTTCTTC
d_call: TRBD2
cdr3_length: 16
j_call: TRBJ2-1
clone_size: .
v_call: TRBV30

cdr3_aa: CASSLRNYRGRAPHYEAFF
cdr3_nt: TGCGCCAGCAGCCTACGAAACTACAGGGGAAGAGCCCCCCACTATGAAGCTTTCTTT
d_call: TRBD1
cdr3_length: 19
j_call: TRBJ1-1
clone_size: few
v_call: TRBV5-1

cdr3_aa: CAISTGTKNQPQHF
cdr3_nt: TGTGCCATCAGTACCGGGACAAAGAATCAGCCCCAGCATTTT
d_call: .
cdr3_length: 14
j_call: TRBJ1-5
clone_size: .
v_call: TRBV10-3